A few counts support the clone carrying this TCR beta chain. The junction departs from the called germline gene at one end, perhaps through a read error. The CDR3 spans 10 residues. CDR1 and CDR2 (germline): SEHNR, FQNEAQ (reference sequence). PCR amplification relied on 60 Vbeta primers (plus 13 Jbeta primers). Sequencing used immunoSEQ multiplex PCR; TCRdb keeps in-frame clones, though not all of them. The table shows roughly 150,000 clones, with over 60% occurring only once. This specimen comes from a study of cytomegalovirus exposure and HLA in healthy donors. This TCR was recovered from a male donor in good health and CMV-seronegative. Sequenced material: PBMCs. The chain is built from TRBV7-9 and TRBJ2-6; D not resolved. The CDR3 region is CSSSLNVLTF. The CDR3 DNA reads as TGTTCCAGCTCACTAAACGTCCTGACTTTC.